The rows below give T cell receptor beta chains drawn from one sample of a study of monozygotic twins with inflammatory bowel disease. TCRdb re-called the 5' RACE reads, yielding one record per CDR3 amino acid sequence without DNA. This sample's table has around 200,000 distinct CDR3 sequences. The sequenced material came from blood. These TCRs come from a human donor with ulcerative colitis or Crohn's disease, or a healthy co-twin of an affected twin (not recorded which). CDR3s include the opening cysteine and the closing phenylalanine or tryptophan.

V gene	J gene	CDR3 protein
TRBV11-1	TRBJ2-5	CASSFTEQETQYF
TRBV27	TRBJ2-3	CASSLSAGGEPGTQYF
TRBV24-1	TRBJ2-1	CATSDRTGEYNEQFF
TRBV7-9	TRBJ1-6	CASSLEDRANSPLHF
TRBV12-3/TRBV12-4	TRBJ1-1	CASTWTRNTEAFF
TRBV20-1	TRBJ2-5	CSVRLDQGDQETQYF
TRBV6-5	TRBJ1-2	CASSYRGYGYTF
TRBV20-1	TRBJ2-2	CSAPQNTGELFF
TRBV29-1	TRBJ1-2	CSVGRDQYRDTPGYGYTF
TRBV5-1	TRBJ1-1	CASSQQSNTEAFF
TRBV18	TRBJ2-7	CASSPDRAWEQYF
TRBV20-1	TRBJ2-5	CSAPTLTRPETQYF
TRBV4-1	TRBJ1-2	CASSPRGTGDRGNYGYTF
TRBV6-5	TRBJ1-2	CASSYSNFGARHYGYTF
TRBV7-2	TRBJ2-5	CASSLGGTGDLGTQYF
TRBV7-9	TRBJ1-2	CASSPQINYGYTF
TRBV5-1	TRBJ2-7	CASSFPGNYEQYF
TRBV20-1	TRBJ2-7	CSAGQGPTYEQYF
TRBV11-2	TRBJ2-1	CASSLEPSGGNNEQFF
TRBV7-9	TRBJ1-2	CASSLAAQQVNYGYTF
TRBV12-3/TRBV12-4	TRBJ1-1	CASNPDRLEAFF
TRBV16	TRBJ1-6	CASSQSVEGNSPLHF
TRBV5-1	TRBJ1-3	CASSGQGENTIYF
TRBV20-1	TRBJ1-1	CIAQKRAFGDTEAFF